This paragraph covers one T cell receptor beta chain sequence. This clone's antigen is unknown. There are no base qualities to consult, and no much larger clone falls within one base. The junction shows trimming of 3 bases on V and 9 bases on J, plus 8 bases between the germline ends. CDR1 SEHNR and CDR2 FQNEAQ are derived from the germline V gene (reference sequence). Measured from the cysteine to the phenylalanine, the CDR3 is 11 residues long. The retained sequence is limited to the CDR3, 33 bases, with the frame set at the first base. These data come from a study of blood T cell repertoires in COVID-19 (dated by TCRdb to between 2020 and 2021). For context, the study as a whole: The collaborator samples originated in the United States, Italy and Spain and spanned the acute and convalescent phases of COVID-19. The prospective study material was composed of cDNA or gDNA derived from T cells, B-cell-depleted T cells, or PBMCs. Deeply sampled blood TCRbeta repertoires from subjects exposed to, actively infected with, or recovered from COVID-19 were included in the dataset. The repertoires were released in a freely available public database intended as a resource for research on the immune response to SARS-CoV-2. Samples were obtained from the ongoing ImmuneRACE study (first 160 participants) and from about 1,300 subjects provided by 6 global collaborators. The sample metadata nearly always contained a de-identified subject ID, COVID-19 status, age in years and sex. Where available, HLA class I and class II types were obtained from metadata supplied by the sample provider rather than from assay-based typing. Broad study findings and their caveats: Clinical and demographic metadata were provided uncurated, with the amount varying by source and participant.

TCRbeta CDR3 regions were amplified from genomic DNA by means of the immunoSEQ Assay, a bias-controlled multiplex PCR. The study's own analysis went as follows. The number of nucleated cells in each sample was estimated from the amplification of reference gene primers within the assay. To quantify the absolute abundance of each unique TCRbeta CDR3 rearrangement, sequence reads were collapsed and filtered. For each sample, productive Simpson clonality was calculated by taking the square root of Simpson's diversity index across productive rearrangements. TCRdb provides this immuneACCESS table in a form limited to in-frame rearrangements. Some clones are lacking; in checked studies, under half of them reflect an unresolved V gene, and why the rest are absent is not known. V, J and clone size are those of that table, while D and trimming were read from the DNA. The sample table lists under 250,000 clones, around 85% of them with a count of one. The ten largest clones take up around 2.5% of the sample.

In Seattle, one collaborating source enrolled patients while the infection was active and tracked those patients longitudinally over the course of disease. Collaborating institutions collected whole blood in K2EDTA tubes following their own protocols. For TCRbeta analysis, collaborator samples were shipped as frozen whole blood, as isolated PBMCs, or as DNA extracted from either sample type. The clonotype comes from a woman in her seventies with COVID-19, enrolled during active disease. The rearranged segments are TRBV7-9 and TRBJ1-1; the D gene is unclear. Specimen: peripheral blood. The CDR3 protein sequence reads: CASSFGEKAFF. Read as DNA, the sequence is TGTGCCAGCAGCTTCGGAGAGAAAGCTTTCTTT.